This TCR beta chain was observed in a study of cytomegalovirus exposure and HLA in healthy donors. Study-level background: One earlier analysis, a look at roughly 180 million T cells, found some 120 million unique TCR beta sequences.

Study results and caveats: A prior analysis recorded that most TCR beta V segments were productive about 90% or about 30% of the time. The study labeled fewer than 200 TCR beta chains cytomegalovirus-associated. A later analysis showed HLA-associated TCR beta chains outstripping equally common others in clonal expansion.

From germline, CDR1 is SQVTM and CDR2 ANQGSEA. This CDR3 region has 16 residues. With V trimmed by 1 base and J by 2 bases, 7 bases remained unmatched. With regard to this clone: Its antigen is unknown.

The PCR made use of 60 Vbeta and 13 Jbeta primers. Method: immunoSEQ multiplex PCR; TCRdb's copy keeps in-frame clones and lacks some. The repertoire consists of roughly 96,000 clones, with 65% to 85% occurring once and the leading ten covering 2.5% to 3%. This chain uses TRBV29-1 with TRBJ2-1; 8 bases fit TRBD1. The sequenced sample was PBMCs. The TCR was taken from a female donor in good health and CMV-seropositive. For the CDR3, the DNA is TGCAGCGTTGAAGGCGGACAGGGTGGACCCTACAATGAGCAGTTCTTC. Residues: CSVEGGQGGPYNEQFF.